Detailed here is one T cell receptor beta chain. What it binds is not known. The sample belongs to a study of graft-versus-host responses after intestinal transplantation. About the study: The study gave all recipients anti-thymocyte globulin induction, then tacrolimus and steroids for about three years. Study-wide results and limits: There were GvH clones found in recipient marrow, and some of them appeared first in ileum or blood.

Repertoires were generated with immunoSEQ multiplex PCR, while TCRdb's copy carries only in-frame clones and drops some. The repertoire has under 100,000 clones, 85% to 95% of them found once; the top ten carry about 0.44%. Trimming at V came to 6 bases and at J to 1 base, leaving 5 bases not matched to a gene. The CDR3 is 14 amino acids. The germline V gene encodes CDR1 MNHEY and CDR2 SVGAGI. The J gene is TRBJ2-7, the V gene TRBV6-5, with 8 positions matching TRBD2. This sequence was found in a human donor who was the organ donor for an intestinal transplant. Sequencing used unstimulated CD8+ T cells sorted from spleen or lymph node cells, obtained before transplant. CDR3 amino acids: CASRGLAGSYEQYF. The CDR3 nucleotides read TGTGCCAGCAGAGGACTAGCCGGATCCTACGAGCAGTACTTC.